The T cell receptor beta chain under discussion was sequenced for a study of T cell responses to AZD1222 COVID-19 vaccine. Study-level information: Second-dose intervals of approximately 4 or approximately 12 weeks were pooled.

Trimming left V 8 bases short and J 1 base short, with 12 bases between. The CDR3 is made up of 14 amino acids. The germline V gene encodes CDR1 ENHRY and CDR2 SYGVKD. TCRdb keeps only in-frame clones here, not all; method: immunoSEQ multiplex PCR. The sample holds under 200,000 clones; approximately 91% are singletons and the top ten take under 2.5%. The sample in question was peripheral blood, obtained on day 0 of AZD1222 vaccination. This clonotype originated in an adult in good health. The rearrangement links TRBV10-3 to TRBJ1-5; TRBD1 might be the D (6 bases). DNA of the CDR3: TGTGCCATCTCGGGGACATCAAGCAATCAGCCCCAGCATTTT. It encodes CAISGTSSNQPQHF.